The next 10 T cell receptor beta chains were all read from a single sample in a study of T cell changes during pregnancy in multiple sclerosis. Repertoires were generated with immunoSEQ multiplex PCR, while TCRdb's copy carries only in-frame clones and drops some. The table shows approximately 60,000 clones, with about 91% occurring only once. The sample in question was peripheral blood, obtained before pregnancy. Receptor source: a female donor with multiple sclerosis, enrolled in a pregnancy study.

The rearrangement uses TRBV19 and TRBJ2-2; 7 bases line up with TRBD1. V was clipped by 2 bases and J by 4 bases; unmatched bases: 4. Germline CDR1 and CDR2: LNHDA and SQIVND (reference sequence). The CDR3 extends over 15 amino acids. The CDR3 here is CASSITGVGTGELFF. The CDR3, as DNA: TGTGCCAGTAGTATAACAGGGGTTGGCACCGGGGAGCTGTTTTTT.

V and J are TRBV6-5 and TRBJ2-7; 8 nucleotides match TRBD1. The CDR3 runs to 13 residues. Germline lookup yields CDR1 MNHEY and CDR2 SVGAGI. With V trimmed by 6 bases and J by 2 bases, 3 bases remained unmatched. CDR3 sequence (DNA): TGTGCCAGCAGCTCGACAGGGGCCTACGAGCAGTACTTC. Its protein product is CASSSTGAYEQYF.

The rearrangement links TRBV10-3 to TRBJ1-4, with D maybe TRBD1 (5 bases). Germline assignment: CDR1 ENHRY and CDR2 SYGVKD. CDR3 length: 15 amino acids. The V end lost 0 bases, the J end lost 0 bases, and 5 bases lay between the germline ends. CDR3 coding DNA: TGTGCCATCAGTGAGTCGACAGCAACTAATGAAAAACTGTTTTTT. Translating it yields CAISESTATNEKLFF.

The rearrangement joins TRBV7-2 to TRBJ2-1; a possible D gene is TRBD1 (5 bases). V was pared by 3 bases and J by 7 bases, with 16 bases between. The germline V gene encodes CDR1 SGHTA and CDR2 FQGNSA. This CDR3 is 15 amino acids long. The CDR3 bases are TGTGCCAGCAGCTTTTACCAGCCCAGGGTGAATGAGCAGTTCTTC. Translating gives CASSFYQPRVNEQFF.

V and J are TRBV6-5 and TRBJ1-4; unclear D gene. The DNA end is more similar to TRBJ2-2, so the J call may be wrong. The CDR3 has 11 residues. Germline CDR1 is MNHEY and CDR2 is SVGAGI. CDR3 DNA: TGTGCCAGCAGTTCCACAGGGGAGCTGTTTTTT. It specifies CASSSTGELFF.

The chain has TRBV9 and TRBJ2-7, with D possibly matching TRBD2 (7 bases). Germline V gene lookup returns CDR1 SGDLS and CDR2 YYNGEE. The CDR3 contains 15 residues. V lost 0 bases to trimming and J lost 3 bases, with 13 bases between them. CDR3 sequence reads: CASSVGRGGGYEQYF. The CDR3 nucleotides read TGTGCCAGCAGCGTAGGCCGGGGAGGGGGCTACGAGCAGTACTTC.

This chain links TRBV27 with TRBJ2-7; 14 bases match TRBD2. CDR1 and CDR2 (germline): MNHEY, SMNVEV (reference sequence). CDR3 length equals 16 residues. V shed 5 bases and J 5 bases; nucleotides not matched to a gene: 8. As DNA, the CDR3 is TGTGCCAGCAGTCCACACGGACTAGCGGGGGGTGACGAGCAGTACTTC. Encoded protein: CASSPHGLAGGDEQYF.

The chain employs TRBV27 and TRBJ2-3, with TRBD1 matching 9 bases. This CDR3 has 17 residues. The J segment lost 4 bases and the V segment lost 7 bases, leaving 15 bases of the junction unmatched. The V gene's germline CDR1 is MNHEY and CDR2 SMNVEV (reference sequence). As DNA, the CDR3 is TGTGCCAGCACCTTATCCCCGGGACAGGGAGGGTCAGATACGCAGTATTTT. It specifies CASTLSPGQGGSDTQYF.

A single count supports this clone. The V gene is TRBV5-1, the J gene TRBJ2-7; D is undetermined. Looked up from germline, CDR1 is SGHRS and CDR2 is YFSETQ. Trimming removed 0 bases at V and 5 bases at J, with 15 bases between. The CDR3 is 15 amino acids. The CDR3 sequence: CASSLGPFGLDEQYF. DNA for the CDR3: TGCGCCAGCAGCTTGGGGCCGTTTGGCTTGGACGAGCAGTACTTC.

The rearrangement joins TRBV6-4 to TRBJ2-2, with a tentative D call TRBD2 (5 bases). This CDR3 is built from 13 residues. Trimming took off 4 bases at V and 4 bases at J, with 7 bases between the two ends. Germline V gene sequence: CDR1 MRHNA, CDR2 SNTAGT. The CDR3 DNA follows: TGTGCCAGCAGTGCGGGGAGCACCGGGGAGCTGTTTTTT. This sequence encodes CASSAGSTGELFF.